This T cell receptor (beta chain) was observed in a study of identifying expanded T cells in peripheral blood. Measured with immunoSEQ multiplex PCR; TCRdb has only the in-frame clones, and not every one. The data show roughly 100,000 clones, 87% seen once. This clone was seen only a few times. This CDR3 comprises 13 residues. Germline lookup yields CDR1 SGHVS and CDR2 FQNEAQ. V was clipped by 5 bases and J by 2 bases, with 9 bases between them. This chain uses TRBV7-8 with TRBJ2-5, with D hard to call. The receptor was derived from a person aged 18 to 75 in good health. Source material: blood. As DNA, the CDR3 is TGTGCCAGCAGCGGCGCCCCTCAAGAGACCCAGTACTTC. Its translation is CASSGAPQETQYF.